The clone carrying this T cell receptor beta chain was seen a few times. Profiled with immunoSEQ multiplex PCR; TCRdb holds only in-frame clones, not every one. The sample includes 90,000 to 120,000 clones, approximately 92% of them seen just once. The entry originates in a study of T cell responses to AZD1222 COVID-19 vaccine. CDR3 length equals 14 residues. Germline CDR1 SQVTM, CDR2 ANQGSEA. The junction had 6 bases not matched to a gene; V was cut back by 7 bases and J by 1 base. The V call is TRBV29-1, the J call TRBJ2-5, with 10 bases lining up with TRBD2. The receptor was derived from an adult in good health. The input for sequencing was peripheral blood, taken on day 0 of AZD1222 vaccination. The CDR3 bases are TGCAGCGGTACTAGCGGGGCAATCCAAGAGACCCAGTACTTC. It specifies CSGTSGAIQETQYF.